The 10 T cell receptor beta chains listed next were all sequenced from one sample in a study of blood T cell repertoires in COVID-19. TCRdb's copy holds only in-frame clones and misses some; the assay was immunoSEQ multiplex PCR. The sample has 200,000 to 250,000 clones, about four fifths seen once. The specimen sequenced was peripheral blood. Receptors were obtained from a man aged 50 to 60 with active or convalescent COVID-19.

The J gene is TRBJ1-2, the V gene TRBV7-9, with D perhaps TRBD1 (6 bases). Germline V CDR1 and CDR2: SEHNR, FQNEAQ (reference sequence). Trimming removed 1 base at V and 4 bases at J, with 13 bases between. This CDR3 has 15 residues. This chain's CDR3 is CASSLGQAKGYGYTF. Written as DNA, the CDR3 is TGTGCCAGCAGCTTAGGACAGGCGAAGGGCTATGGCTACACCTTC.

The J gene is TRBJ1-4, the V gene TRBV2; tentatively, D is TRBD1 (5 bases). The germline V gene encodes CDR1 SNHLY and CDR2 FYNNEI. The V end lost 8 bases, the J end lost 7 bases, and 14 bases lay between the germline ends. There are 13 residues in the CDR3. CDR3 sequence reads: CASRGGEGEKLFF. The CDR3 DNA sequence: TGTGCCAGCCGTGGGGGGGAAGGTGAAAAACTGTTTTTT.

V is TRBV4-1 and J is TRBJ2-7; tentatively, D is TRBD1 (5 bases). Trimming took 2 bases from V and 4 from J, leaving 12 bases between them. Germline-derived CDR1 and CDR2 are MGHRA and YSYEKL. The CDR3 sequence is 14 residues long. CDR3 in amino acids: CASSQIQAEYEQYF. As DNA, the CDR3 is TGCGCCAGCAGCCAAATACAGGCAGAGTACGAGCAGTACTTC.

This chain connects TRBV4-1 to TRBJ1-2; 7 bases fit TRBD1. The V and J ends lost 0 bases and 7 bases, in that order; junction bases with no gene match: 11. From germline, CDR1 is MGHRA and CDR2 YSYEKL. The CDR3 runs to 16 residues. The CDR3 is CASSQDGGTVFRGYTF. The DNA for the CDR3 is TGCGCCAGCAGCCAAGATGGGGGGACAGTCTTCCGTGGCTACACCTTC.

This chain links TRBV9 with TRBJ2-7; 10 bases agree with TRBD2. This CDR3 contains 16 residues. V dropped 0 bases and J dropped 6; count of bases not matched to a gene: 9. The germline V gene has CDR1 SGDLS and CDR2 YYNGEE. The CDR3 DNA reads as TGTGCCAGCAGCGTAGGACGGCTAGCGGGAGCATCCGAGCAGTACTTC. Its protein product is CASSVGRLAGASEQYF.

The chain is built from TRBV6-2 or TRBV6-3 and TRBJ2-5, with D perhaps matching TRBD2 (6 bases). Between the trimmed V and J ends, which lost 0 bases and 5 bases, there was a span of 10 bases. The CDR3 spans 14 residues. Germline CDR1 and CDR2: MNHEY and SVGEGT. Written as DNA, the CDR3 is TGTGCCAGCAGTTACTCTAGTGGGGGGGAGACCCAGTACTTC. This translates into CASSYSSGGETQYF.

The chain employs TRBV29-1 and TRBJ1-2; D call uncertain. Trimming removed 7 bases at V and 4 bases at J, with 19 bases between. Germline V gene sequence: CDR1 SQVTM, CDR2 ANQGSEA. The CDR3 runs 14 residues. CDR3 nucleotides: TGCAGCGCCCGAGACTCCGGGTCGGGCTATGGCTACACCTTC. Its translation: CSARDSGSGYGYTF.

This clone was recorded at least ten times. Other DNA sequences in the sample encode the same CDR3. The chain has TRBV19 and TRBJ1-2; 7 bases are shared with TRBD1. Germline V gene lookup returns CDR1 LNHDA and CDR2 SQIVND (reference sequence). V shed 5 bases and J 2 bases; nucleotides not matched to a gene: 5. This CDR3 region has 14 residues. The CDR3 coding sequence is TGTGCCAGTAGTTCCAGGGGGAGCAACTATGGCTACACCTTC. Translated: CASSSRGSNYGYTF.

The CDR3, as DNA: TGTGCCAGCAGCAAACCCCTCATTAGCCAAAACACAGATACGCAGTATTTT. This gives the protein CASSKPLISQNTDTQYF. J is TRBJ2-3 and V is TRBV21-1; TRBD2, as called in the table, went unchecked against the DNA. TRBV21-1 is described as a pseudogene. CDR3 length equals 17 residues.

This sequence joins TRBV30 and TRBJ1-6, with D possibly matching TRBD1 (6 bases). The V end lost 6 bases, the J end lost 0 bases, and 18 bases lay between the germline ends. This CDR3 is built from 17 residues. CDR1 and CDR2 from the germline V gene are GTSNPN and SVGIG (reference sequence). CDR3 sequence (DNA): TGTGCCTGCCGATCAGGGGCGACTTCCTCCTATAATTCACCCCTCCACTTT. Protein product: CACRSGATSSYNSPLHF.